This T cell receptor beta chain was captured in a study of molecular identifiers for immune sequencing clone quantification. Via MiXCR, TCRdb re-called the PCR reads, giving one row per CDR3 protein. The table records about 68,000 distinct CDR3 sequences, 15% to 20% of them present only once. This clonotype occurred a few times. The ends were cut back, 6 bases at V and 8 bases at J, with 9 bases in the middle. The germline V gene has CDR1 SGHDT and CDR2 YYEEEE. This CDR3 comprises 11 residues. Specimen: naive CD8+ T cells from blood, with Jurkat cell RNA spiked in. The subset denotes: FACS-sorted CD8+CD4-CCR7+CD45RA+ naive T cells. The clonotype originates from a human donor in good health. Some libraries in this study had Jurkat cell RNA spiked in. J is TRBJ2-1 and V is TRBV5-6; possible D gene TRBD1, 6 bases. The chain's CDR3 is CASIGGDEQFF. The CDR3 nucleotides are TGTGCCAGCATAGGGGGTGATGAGCAGTTCTTC.